This TCR beta chain was recovered during a study of OX40 agonist ivuxolimab in advanced cancers. Study at large: Ivuxolimab, which patients received intravenously every 2 weeks, was dosed at 0.01 to 10 mg/kg. There were three patients with partial responses, one having hepatocellular carcinoma and two cutaneous melanoma. Overall study findings and caveats: At doses 0.1 to 3.0 mg/kg, CD4+ and CD8+ clones expanded. CD8+ T cells were the subset that, on average, had more expanded clones than CD4+.

This clone appeared a single time. Its antigen is not identified. Here immunoSEQ multiplex PCR was the method, and the copy in TCRdb shows in-frame clones only, minus some. Among around 140,000 clones listed, approximately 90% were seen once. The CDR3 is 18 amino acids. Germline V gives CDR1 SGDLS, CDR2 YYNGEE. The V gene end was trimmed by 0 bases and the J gene end by 0 bases; junction bases not matched to a gene: 10. This sequence joins TRBV9 and TRBJ1-2; 8 bases map to TRBD1. The sequencing here drew on CD4+ or CD8+ T cells sorted from blood, taken in a trial of the OX40 agonist ivuxolimab. The TCR comes from an adult with an advanced solid tumor such as melanoma, head and neck, liver or kidney cancer. CDR3 loop: CASSVGDGQGTSNYGYTF. The CDR3 DNA reads as TGTGCCAGCAGCGTAGGCGATGGACAGGGCACGTCTAACTATGGCTACACCTTC.